The clone carrying this T cell receptor beta chain was counted ten times or more. Antigen: not known. A sample-barcoded 5' primer and a J-beta primer mix were used in a second PCR of roughly 7 to 11 cycles. At least 2.5 million CDR3-containing paired-end reads were obtained per sample. TCRdb reprocessed the 5' RACE reads via MiXCR and lists one record per CDR3 protein. This table holds 630,000 or so distinct CDR3 sequences, approximately 30% found once. Looked up from germline, CDR1 is SGHAT and CDR2 is FQNNGV. This CDR3 comprises 15 residues. Losses at the gene ends were 5 bases for V and 2 bases for J; bases not matched to a gene: 6. The data stem from a study of blood T cells in healthy people across ages. Study-wide results and caveats: What prevented conclusive comparison of naive and antigen-experienced cells was that PBMCs were unsorted.

The sequence was collected from a woman aged 80 or over in good health. Sequencing was carried out using blood. V is TRBV11-2 and J is TRBJ2-3; 8 bases agree with TRBD2. DNA for the CDR3: TGTGCCAGCAGCAGGCGGGGGGCGTTCACAGATACGCAGTATTTT. Protein product: CASSRRGAFTDTQYF.